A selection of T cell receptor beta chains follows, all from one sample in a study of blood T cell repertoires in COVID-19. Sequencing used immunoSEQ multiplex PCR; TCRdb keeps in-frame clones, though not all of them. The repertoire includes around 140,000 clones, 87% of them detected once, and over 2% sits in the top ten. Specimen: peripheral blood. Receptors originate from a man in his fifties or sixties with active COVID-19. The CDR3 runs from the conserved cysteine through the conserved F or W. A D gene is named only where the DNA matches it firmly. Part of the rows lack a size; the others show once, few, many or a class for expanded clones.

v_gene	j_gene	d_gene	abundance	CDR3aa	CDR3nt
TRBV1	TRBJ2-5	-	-	CTSSPTGTPKETQYF	TGCACCAGCAGCCCAACGGGTACCCCGAAAGAGACCCAGTACTTC
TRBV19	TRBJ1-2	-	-	CASSIIQPYGYTF	TGTGCCAGTAGTATCATACAACCCTATGGCTACACCTTC
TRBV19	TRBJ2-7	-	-	CASSPDFYEQYF	TGTGCCAGTAGTCCTGACTTCTACGAGCAGTACTTC
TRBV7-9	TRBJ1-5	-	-	CASSYSNSNQPQHF	TGTGCCAGCAGCTACAGCAATAGCAATCAGCCCCAGCATTTT
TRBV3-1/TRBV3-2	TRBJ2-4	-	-	CASSQLTGLAKNIQYF	TGTGCCAGCAGCCAACTAACGGGTTTAGCCAAAAACATTCAGTACTTC
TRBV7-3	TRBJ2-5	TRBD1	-	CASSFQGARGETQYF	TGTGCCAGCAGCTTTCAGGGGGCGCGGGGAGAGACCCAGTACTTC
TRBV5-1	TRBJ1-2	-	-	CASSLGGDGGYTF	TGCGCCAGCAGCTTAGGAGGGGATGGTGGCTACACCTTC
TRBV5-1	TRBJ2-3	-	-	CASSFQGLPGDTQYF	TGCGCCAGCAGCTTCCAGGGATTACCGGGAGATACGCAGTATTTT
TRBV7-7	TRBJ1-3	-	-	CASSPQRGAGNTIYF	TGTGCCAGCAGCCCGCAGCGGGGGGCTGGAAACACCATATATTTT
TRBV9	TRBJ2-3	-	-	CASSQYTDTQYF	TGTGCCAGCAGCCAGTACACAGATACGCAGTATTTT
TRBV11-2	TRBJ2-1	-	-	CASSGRRSSDNEQFF	TGTGCCAGCAGTGGCCGGAGGAGCTCGGACAATGAGCAGTTCTTC
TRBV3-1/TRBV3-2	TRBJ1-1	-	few	CASSLYNINTEAFF	TGTGCCAGCAGCCTTTATAATATTAACACTGAAGCTTTCTTT
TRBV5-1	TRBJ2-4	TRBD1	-	CASSEGTGKNIQYF	TGCGCCAGCAGCGAAGGGACAGGGAAGAACATTCAGTACTTC
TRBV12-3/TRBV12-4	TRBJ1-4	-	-	CASSLHSEKLFF	TGTGCCAGCAGCCTACACAGCGAAAAACTGTTTTTT
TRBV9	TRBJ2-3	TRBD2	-	CASSSRTSGGRTQYF	TGTGCCAGCAGCAGCCGGACTAGCGGGGGGCGTACGCAGTATTTT
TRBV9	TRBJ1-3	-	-	CASSVKAGELGGNTIYF	TGTGCCAGCAGCGTTAAGGCAGGGGAGTTAGGCGGAAACACCATATATTTT
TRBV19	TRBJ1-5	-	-	CASRDRPNQPQHF	TGTGCCAGTAGGGACAGACCCAATCAGCCCCAGCATTTT
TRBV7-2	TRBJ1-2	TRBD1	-	CASSSTGQGRSYTF	TGTGCCAGCAGCTCGACCGGACAGGGCCGAAGCTACACCTTC
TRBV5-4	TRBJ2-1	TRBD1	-	CASSLGGDRNEQFF	TGTGCCAGCAGCTTGGGAGGGGACAGAAATGAGCAGTTCTTC
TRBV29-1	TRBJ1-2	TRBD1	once	CSGTGAGGYTF	TGCAGCGGTACAGGGGCGGGCGGCTACACCTTC
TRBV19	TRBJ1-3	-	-	CASARGSFSSGNTIYF	TGTGCCAGTGCCCGGGGGAGTTTCAGCTCTGGAAACACCATATATTTT
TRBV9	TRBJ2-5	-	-	CASSVGGTELATQYF	TGTGCCAGCAGCGTAGGCGGGACAGAACTTGCGACCCAGTACTTC
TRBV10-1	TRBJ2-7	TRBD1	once	CASSDPRQGILDEQYF	TGCGCCAGCAGTGATCCTAGACAGGGGATTTTGGACGAGCAGTACTTC
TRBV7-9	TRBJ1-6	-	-	CASSLSRQSYSPLHF	TGTGCCAGCAGCTTATCCAGGCAGTCCTATTCACCCCTCCACTTT
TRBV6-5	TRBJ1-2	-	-	CASSKKTGSNGYTF	TGTGCCAGCAGTAAAAAGACAGGTTCTAATGGCTACACCTTC
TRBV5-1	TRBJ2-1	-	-	CASSLVAGEQFF	TGCGCCAGCAGCTTGGTCGCAGGTGAGCAGTTCTTC
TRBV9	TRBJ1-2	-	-	CASKGGKDYGYTF	TGTGCCAGCAAGGGCGGGAAGGACTATGGCTACACCTTC
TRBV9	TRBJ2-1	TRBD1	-	CASSVGTGGTYNEQFF	TGTGCCAGCAGCGTGGGGACAGGGGGCACCTACAATGAGCAGTTCTTC
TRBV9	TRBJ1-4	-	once	CASSPRGDDEKLFF	TGTGCCAGCAGCCCCCGGGGAGATGATGAAAAACTGTTTTTT
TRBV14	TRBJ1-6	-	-	CASSQGQADSPLHF	TGTGCCAGCAGCCAAGGACAGGCCGATTCACCCCTCCACTTT
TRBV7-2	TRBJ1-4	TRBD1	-	CASSLDRGDEKLFF	TGTGCCAGCAGCCTGGACAGGGGGGATGAAAAACTGTTTTTT
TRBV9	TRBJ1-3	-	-	CASSVATGSGNTIYF	TGTGCCAGCAGCGTAGCTACTGGCTCTGGAAACACCATATATTTT
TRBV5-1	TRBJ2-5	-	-	CASSLVPDQETQYF	TGCGCCAGCAGCTTGGTTCCGGACCAAGAGACCCAGTACTTC
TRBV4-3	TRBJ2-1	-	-	CASSRQVGAGNEQFF	TGCGCCAGCAGCCGGCAGGTGGGGGCCGGCAATGAGCAGTTCTTC
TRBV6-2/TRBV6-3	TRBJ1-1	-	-	CASSLQNTEAFF	TGTGCCAGCAGTTTACAGAACACTGAAGCTTTCTTT
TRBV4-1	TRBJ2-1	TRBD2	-	CASSQVLAGGDIEQFF	TGCGCCAGCAGCCAAGTACTAGCGGGGGGGGACATAGAGCAGTTCTTC
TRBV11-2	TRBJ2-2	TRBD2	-	CASAAGGGSTGELFF	TGTGCTTCAGCCGCGGGGGGAGGGAGCACCGGGGAGCTGTTTTTT
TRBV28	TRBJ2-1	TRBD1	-	CASSQSISGTVNNEQFF	TGTGCCAGCAGCCAATCTATTTCCGGGACAGTGAACAATGAGCAGTTCTTC
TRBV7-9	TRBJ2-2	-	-	CASSPWRTNTGELFF	TGTGCCAGCAGCCCTTGGAGGACGAACACCGGGGAGCTGTTTTTT
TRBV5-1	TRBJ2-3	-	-	CASSGGDPTDTQYF	TGCGCCAGCAGCGGGGGCGACCCCACAGATACGCAGTATTTT
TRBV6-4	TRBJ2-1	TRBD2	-	CASRLAGGPDSSYNEQFF	TGTGCCAGCCGACTAGCGGGGGGACCTGATAGCTCCTACAATGAGCAGTTCTTC
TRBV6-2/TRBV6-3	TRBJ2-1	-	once	CASSSDSTGRYNEQFF	TGTGCCAGCAGTTCCGATTCGACTGGTCGGTACAATGAGCAGTTCTTC
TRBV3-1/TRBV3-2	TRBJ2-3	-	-	CASSQVSDTQYF	TGTGCCAGCAGCCAAGTCTCAGATACGCAGTATTTT